These T cell receptor beta chains were read from a single sample in a study of shared clonotypes between healthy human individuals. Sequencing was performed with immunoSEQ multiplex PCR; in TCRdb, only in-frame clones are kept and a portion is missing. The data hold some 470,000 clones, with 75% to 85% observed a single time. Sequencing was performed on PBMCs. All receptors derive from a woman in her thirties or forties in good health. Some clones in this sample may be carry-over from other donors' samples. CDR3s include the opening cysteine and the closing phenylalanine or tryptophan. A D gene is named only where the DNA matches it firmly. The listing skips clone size in some rows; elsewhere it reads once, few, many or a size class.

V gene: TRBV5-1
D gene: NA
clone size: NA
J gene: TRBJ1-5
CDR3 protein: CASSPDGVANQPQHF
CDR3 DNA: TGCGCCAGCAGCCCGGACGGGGTAGCCAATCAGCCCCAGCATTTT

V gene: TRBV30
D gene: TRBD1
clone size: NA
J gene: TRBJ1-4
CDR3 protein: CAWSKTGYEEKLFF
CDR3 DNA: TGTGCCTGGAGTAAGACAGGGTATGAGGAAAAACTGTTTTTT

V gene: TRBV10-3
D gene: TRBD1
clone size: few
J gene: TRBJ2-6
CDR3 protein: CAISVRGPGANVLTF
CDR3 DNA: TGTGCCATCAGTGTGAGGGGGCCCGGGGCCAACGTCCTGACTTTC

V gene: TRBV27
D gene: NA
clone size: NA
J gene: TRBJ2-7
CDR3 protein: CASSLGGRSYEQYF
CDR3 DNA: TGTGCCAGCAGTTTGGGGGGTAGGAGTTACGAGCAGTACTTC

V gene: TRBV6-1
D gene: NA
clone size: NA
J gene: TRBJ2-1
CDR3 protein: CASNPDGRGEQFF
CDR3 DNA: TGTGCCAGCAACCCCGACGGGAGAGGTGAGCAGTTCTTC

V gene: TRBV5-1
D gene: TRBD2
clone size: few
J gene: TRBJ2-1
CDR3 protein: CASSFSGRALDEQFF
CDR3 DNA: TGCGCCAGCAGCTTTAGCGGGAGGGCCTTGGATGAGCAGTTCTTC

V gene: TRBV5-8
D gene: NA
clone size: NA
J gene: TRBJ2-1
CDR3 protein: CASSQDLGGHNEQFF
CDR3 DNA: TGTGCCAGCAGCCAAGATCTCGGGGGACACAATGAGCAGTTCTTC

V gene: TRBV15
D gene: NA
clone size: NA
J gene: TRBJ2-1
CDR3 protein: CATHYSPRSSYNEQFF
CDR3 DNA: TGTGCCACTCATTACTCACCGAGGAGCTCCTACAATGAGCAGTTCTTC

V gene: TRBV30
D gene: TRBD1
clone size: NA
J gene: TRBJ2-5
CDR3 protein: CAWSTGTGDRETQYF
CDR3 DNA: TGTGCCTGGAGTACCGGGACAGGGGACCGGGAGACCCAGTACTTC

V gene: TRBV20-1
D gene: NA
clone size: NA
J gene: TRBJ2-3
CDR3 protein: CSAGLTDTQYF
CDR3 DNA: TGCAGTGCCGGGCTCACAGATACACAGTATTTT

V gene: TRBV6-5
D gene: TRBD2
clone size: few
J gene: TRBJ2-7
CDR3 protein: CASKDPGGTEQYF
CDR3 DNA: TGTGCCAGCAAGGACCCGGGAGGGACCGAGCAGTACTTC

V gene: TRBV25-1
D gene: TRBD1
clone size: NA
J gene: TRBJ1-1
CDR3 protein: CASSEFNRDREVAEAFF
CDR3 DNA: TGTGCCAGCAGTGAGTTTAACCGGGACAGGGAAGTAGCTGAAGCTTTCTTT

V gene: TRBV7-2
D gene: NA
clone size: few
J gene: TRBJ1-2
CDR3 protein: CASSPYGGADNYGYTF
CDR3 DNA: TGTGCCAGCAGCCCTTACGGAGGGGCGGACAACTATGGCTACACCTTC

V gene: TRBV10-2
D gene: NA
clone size: few
J gene: TRBJ1-3
CDR3 protein: CASSAGGHDASGNTIYF
CDR3 DNA: TGCGCCAGCAGTGCCGGGGGCCACGACGCCTCTGGAAACACCATATATTTT

V gene: TRBV18
D gene: TRBD1
clone size: NA
J gene: TRBJ2-6
CDR3 protein: CASSPRDRVSGANVLTF
CDR3 DNA: TGTGCCAGCTCACCACGGGACAGGGTGTCCGGGGCCAACGTCCTGACTTTC

V gene: TRBV27
D gene: NA
clone size: NA
J gene: TRBJ2-1
CDR3 protein: CASRGHLYNEQFF
CDR3 DNA: TGTGCCAGCCGAGGACACCTATACAATGAGCAGTTCTTC

V gene: TRBV29-1
D gene: TRBD1
clone size: NA
J gene: TRBJ1-1
CDR3 protein: CSAKTGVDTEAFF
CDR3 DNA: TGCAGCGCCAAGACAGGGGTCGACACTGAAGCTTTCTTT

V gene: TRBV7-2
D gene: NA
clone size: NA
J gene: TRBJ2-5
CDR3 protein: CASSPDPHWETQYF
CDR3 DNA: TGTGCCAGCAGCCCGGACCCGCATTGGGAGACCCAGTACTTC

V gene: TRBV7-9
D gene: NA
clone size: few
J gene: TRBJ1-2
CDR3 protein: CASKMDNYGYTF
CDR3 DNA: TGTGCCAGCAAGATGGACAACTATGGCTACACCTTC

V gene: TRBV15
D gene: NA
clone size: NA
J gene: TRBJ1-4
CDR3 protein: CATSRGDHASEKLFF
CDR3 DNA: TGTGCCACCAGCAGAGGGGACCATGCGAGTGAAAAACTGTTTTTT

V gene: TRBV19
D gene: TRBD2
clone size: NA
J gene: TRBJ2-1
CDR3 protein: CATPGGTSDYNEQFF
CDR3 DNA: TGTGCCACCCCAGGGGGGACTAGCGACTACAATGAGCAGTTCTTC

V gene: TRBV4-1
D gene: NA
clone size: many
J gene: TRBJ2-1
CDR3 protein: CASSRGRTLAYNEQFF
CDR3 DNA: TGCGCCAGCAGCCGGGGGCGGACATTGGCCTACAATGAGCAGTTCTTC

V gene: TRBV30
D gene: NA
clone size: NA
J gene: TRBJ1-5
CDR3 protein: CAWGGPNQPQHF
CDR3 DNA: TGTGCCTGGGGCGGGCCGAATCAGCCCCAGCATTTT

V gene: TRBV7-2
D gene: NA
clone size: NA
J gene: TRBJ1-1
CDR3 protein: CASSHPGHLDTEAFF
CDR3 DNA: TGTGCCAGCAGCCACCCGGGACACCTGGACACTGAAGCTTTCTTT

V gene: TRBV4-1
D gene: TRBD2
clone size: NA
J gene: TRBJ2-2
CDR3 protein: CASSQGVVSGSRDTGELFF
CDR3 DNA: TGCGCCAGCAGCCAAGGGGTAGTTAGCGGGAGTCGGGACACCGGGGAGCTGTTTTTT

V gene: TRBV9
D gene: TRBD1
clone size: NA
J gene: TRBJ1-2
CDR3 protein: CASSVEGAGGYTF
CDR3 DNA: TGTGCCAGCAGCGTAGAGGGGGCGGGAGGCTACACCTTC

V gene: TRBV10-1
D gene: NA
clone size: NA
J gene: TRBJ1-1
CDR3 protein: CASSVAEESEAFF
CDR3 DNA: TGCGCCAGCAGTGTAGCAGAAGAGTCTGAAGCTTTCTTT

V gene: TRBV20-1
D gene: NA
clone size: NA
J gene: TRBJ1-3
CDR3 protein: CSARTGNTIYF
CDR3 DNA: TGCAGTGCCAGGACTGGAAACACCATATATTTT

V gene: TRBV7-2
D gene: NA
clone size: NA
J gene: TRBJ1-1
CDR3 protein: CASSLVPRRTEAFF
CDR3 DNA: TGTGCCAGCAGCTTAGTACCGAGGAGAACTGAAGCTTTCTTT

V gene: TRBV2
D gene: TRBD2
clone size: NA
J gene: TRBJ2-3
CDR3 protein: CASSLGTSGRTDTQYF
CDR3 DNA: TGTGCCAGCAGCCTTGGGACTAGCGGGAGGACGGATACGCAGTATTTT

V gene: TRBV5-4
D gene: TRBD2
clone size: NA
J gene: TRBJ2-7
CDR3 protein: CASSRAGTSGGYEQYF
CDR3 DNA: TGTGCCAGCAGCAGGGCCGGGACTAGCGGCGGCTACGAGCAGTACTTC

V gene: TRBV5-1
D gene: NA
clone size: NA
J gene: TRBJ2-3
CDR3 protein: CASSNTDTQYF
CDR3 DNA: TGCGCCAGCAGCAACACAGATACGCAGTATTTT

V gene: TRBV7-9
D gene: TRBD2
clone size: NA
J gene: TRBJ2-1
CDR3 protein: CASSLGERDGRNEQFF
CDR3 DNA: TGTGCCAGCAGCTTAGGAGAGCGGGATGGTAGAAATGAGCAGTTCTTC

V gene: TRBV6-6
D gene: NA
clone size: few
J gene: TRBJ1-1
CDR3 protein: CASGDVGNTEAFF
CDR3 DNA: TGTGCCAGCGGAGACGTGGGGAACACTGAAGCTTTCTTT

V gene: TRBV4-2
D gene: NA
clone size: NA
J gene: TRBJ2-3
CDR3 protein: CASSHPEAEPSTDTQYF
CDR3 DNA: TGTGCCAGCAGCCATCCGGAAGCGGAACCTAGCACAGATACGCAGTATTTT

V gene: TRBV7-9
D gene: TRBD2
clone size: NA
J gene: TRBJ2-1
CDR3 protein: CASSLGTSGCNEQFF
CDR3 DNA: TGTGCCAGCAGCTTAGGGACTAGCGGCTGCAATGAGCAGTTCTTC

V gene: TRBV2
D gene: NA
clone size: NA
J gene: TRBJ2-7
CDR3 protein: CASTRDRSSYEQYF
CDR3 DNA: TGTGCCAGCACCCGAGACAGAAGCTCCTACGAGCAGTACTTC

V gene: TRBV15
D gene: NA
clone size: NA
J gene: TRBJ2-3
CDR3 protein: CATSRSSPGRSTDTQYF
CDR3 DNA: TGTGCCACCAGCAGATCAAGCCCAGGGAGGAGCACAGATACGCAGTATTTT

V gene: TRBV4-2
D gene: NA
clone size: NA
J gene: TRBJ2-3
CDR3 protein: CASTQGSDTQYF
CDR3 DNA: TGTGCCAGCACACAGGGTTCAGATACGCAGTATTTT

V gene: TRBV9
D gene: NA
clone size: NA
J gene: TRBJ2-2
CDR3 protein: CASSVVAGSNTGELFF
CDR3 DNA: TGTGCCAGCAGCGTAGTGGCGGGATCGAACACCGGGGAGCTGTTTTTT

V gene: TRBV6-1
D gene: NA
clone size: NA
J gene: TRBJ1-5
CDR3 protein: CASSEDGRGAYQPQHF
CDR3 DNA: TGTGCCAGCAGTGAAGACGGCCGGGGGGCCTATCAGCCCCAGCATTTT

V gene: TRBV19
D gene: NA
clone size: NA
J gene: TRBJ2-2
CDR3 protein: CASIRGVGAGELFF
CDR3 DNA: TGTGCCAGTATCAGGGGTGTGGGCGCCGGGGAGCTGTTTTTT

V gene: TRBV9
D gene: NA
clone size: NA
J gene: TRBJ2-3
CDR3 protein: CASSGGGLSDTQYF
CDR3 DNA: TGTGCCAGCTCGGGAGGGGGCTTGTCAGATACGCAGTATTTT

V gene: TRBV10-3
D gene: NA
clone size: NA
J gene: TRBJ2-7
CDR3 protein: CATGQRDNPSYEQYF
CDR3 DNA: TGTGCCACGGGACAACGGGACAACCCATCCTACGAGCAGTACTTC

V gene: TRBV28
D gene: NA
clone size: NA
J gene: TRBJ2-3
CDR3 protein: CASSLRTDTQYF
CDR3 DNA: TGTGCCAGCAGCCTCAGAACAGATACGCAGTATTTT

V gene: TRBV7-8
D gene: NA
clone size: NA
J gene: TRBJ2-7
CDR3 protein: CASSLDRGHEQYF
CDR3 DNA: TGTGCCAGCAGCTTAGATAGGGGCCACGAGCAGTACTTC

V gene: TRBV15
D gene: TRBD2
clone size: NA
J gene: TRBJ2-7
CDR3 protein: CATSRVASGSSVGYEQYF
CDR3 DNA: TGTGCCACCAGCAGAGTGGCTAGCGGGAGTTCAGTTGGCTACGAGCAGTACTTC

V gene: TRBV18
D gene: NA
clone size: NA
J gene: TRBJ2-7
CDR3 protein: CASSPLSYEQYF
CDR3 DNA: TGTGCCAGCTCACCCCTATCCTACGAGCAGTACTTC

V gene: TRBV4-2
D gene: NA
clone size: NA
J gene: TRBJ1-1
CDR3 protein: CASSLFRLTEAFF
CDR3 DNA: TGTGCCAGCAGCTTGTTTCGGTTGACTGAAGCTTTCTTT

V gene: TRBV7-9
D gene: NA
clone size: NA
J gene: TRBJ2-7
CDR3 protein: CASSAGTIYEQYF
CDR3 DNA: TGTGCCAGCAGCGCCGGTACAATCTACGAGCAGTACTTC

V gene: TRBV29-1
D gene: NA
clone size: NA
J gene: TRBJ1-1
CDR3 protein: CSVGGLNTEAFF
CDR3 DNA: TGCAGCGTTGGGGGCCTTAACACTGAAGCTTTCTTT

V gene: TRBV5-4
D gene: NA
clone size: NA
J gene: TRBJ1-2
CDR3 protein: CASTRRGGQSGYTF
CDR3 DNA: TGTGCCAGCACCCGGAGGGGGGGACAATCTGGCTACACCTTC

V gene: TRBV28
D gene: TRBD2
clone size: NA
J gene: TRBJ2-3
CDR3 protein: CASRLGASGRADTQYF
CDR3 DNA: TGTGCCAGCAGATTGGGGGCTAGCGGGAGGGCAGATACGCAGTATTTT

V gene: TRBV4-1
D gene: NA
clone size: NA
J gene: TRBJ1-5
CDR3 protein: CASSPEGVGNQPQHF
CDR3 DNA: TGCGCCAGCAGCCCGGAGGGGGTGGGCAATCAGCCCCAGCATTTT

V gene: TRBV21-1
D gene: NA
clone size: NA
J gene: TRBJ2-7
CDR3 protein: CASSTRGTYEQYF
CDR3 DNA: TGTGCCAGCAGCACGCGCGGTACCTACGAGCAGTACTTC

V gene: TRBV6-6
D gene: NA
clone size: NA
J gene: TRBJ2-2
CDR3 protein: CASSPAEAGELFF
CDR3 DNA: TGTGCCAGCAGCCCAGCGGAGGCCGGGGAGCTGTTTTTT

V gene: TRBV30
D gene: NA
clone size: NA
J gene: TRBJ2-1
CDR3 protein: CAWLPSGTYNEQFF
CDR3 DNA: TGTGCTTGGCTACCTTCGGGGACCTACAATGAGCAGTTCTTC